This T cell receptor beta chain comes out of a study of T cells after yellow fever vaccination. This clonotype was recorded at least ten times. TCRdb reprocessed the 5' RACE reads with MiXCR, giving one entry per CDR3 protein. Among tens of thousands of distinct CDR3 sequences, 5% to 6% were seen once, and the ten largest hold 10% to 15%. V lost 0 bases and J lost 4, with 26 bases in between. Looked up from germline, CDR1 is DFQATT and CDR2 is SNEGSKA (reference sequence). CDR3 length: 19 residues. The source was PBMCs, either bulk or a sorted T-cell subset (CD4+, CD8+, memory, or dextramer-sorted; not recorded which), collected 15 days after the yellow fever booster vaccination. This sequence joins TRBV20-1 and TRBJ2-3; maybe TRBD2 (6 bases). The sequence was obtained from a man under 40 who received the YFV17D yellow fever vaccine. CDR3 protein: CSARDPHGASDVGPDTQYF. As DNA, the CDR3 is TGCAGTGCTAGAGATCCCCACGGGGCTAGCGACGTGGGCCCAGATACGCAGTATTTT.